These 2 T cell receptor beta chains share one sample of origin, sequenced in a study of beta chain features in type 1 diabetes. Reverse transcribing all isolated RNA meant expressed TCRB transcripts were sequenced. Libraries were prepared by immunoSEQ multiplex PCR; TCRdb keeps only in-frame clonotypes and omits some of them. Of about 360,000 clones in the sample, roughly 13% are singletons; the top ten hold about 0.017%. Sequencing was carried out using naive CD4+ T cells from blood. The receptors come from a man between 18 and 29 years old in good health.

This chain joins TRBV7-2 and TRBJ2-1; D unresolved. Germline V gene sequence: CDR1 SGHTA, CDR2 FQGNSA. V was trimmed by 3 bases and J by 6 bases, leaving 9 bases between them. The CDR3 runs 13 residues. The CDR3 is CASSLFRGNEQFF. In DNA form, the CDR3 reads TGTGCCAGCAGCTTGTTCCGAGGCAATGAGCAGTTCTTC.

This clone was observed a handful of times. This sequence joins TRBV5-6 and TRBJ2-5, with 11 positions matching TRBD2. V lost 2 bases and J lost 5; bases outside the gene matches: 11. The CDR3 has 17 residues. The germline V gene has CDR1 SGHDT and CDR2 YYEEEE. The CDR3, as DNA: TGTGCCAGCAGCTTACTCGTCGCTAGCGGGAGGTTGGAGACCCAGTACTTC. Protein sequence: CASSLLVASGRLETQYF.